This T cell receptor beta chain was recorded in a study of T-cell reconstitution after alpha-beta-depleted transplantation in children. Deletions cut 5 bases from V and 0 bases from J, with 11 bases between. CDR3 length: 15 residues. This clonotype was counted only a few times. Construction of the TCRbeta library involved unique molecular identifiers. Each CDR3 protein is one row after TCRdb ran MiXCR on the PCR reads. The data contain 500,000 to 600,000 distinct CDR3 sequences, 25% to 30% of them singletons. This chain joins TRBV12-3 or TRBV12-4 and TRBJ1-5; D unresolved. Sequencing used PBMCs, obtained before TCRalphabeta/CD19-depleted stem cell transplant. This TCR derives from a boy younger than two with Wiskott-Aldrich syndrome, due to receive a stem cell transplant. The CDR3 region is CASSADVISNQPQHF. The CDR3 coding sequence is TGTGCCAGCAGTGCGGACGTGATTAGCAATCAGCCCCAGCATTTT.